The 4 T cell receptor beta chains given below trace back to one sample, sequenced in a study of shared clonotypes between healthy human individuals. Sequencing used immunoSEQ multiplex PCR; TCRdb keeps in-frame clones, though not all of them. This table holds nearly 600,000 clones, just under 97% found once. CD8 cells regarded as naive lacked CD45RO, were positively chosen for CCR7, and omitted terminally differentiated effector memory CD45RA+ cells. Input material: naive CD8+ T cells sorted from blood. These TCRs come from a woman in her twenties or thirties in good health.

This rearrangement joins TRBV5-6 to TRBJ2-7; the match to TRBD1 covers 8 bases. Trimming took 2 bases from V and 3 from J; bases not matched to a gene: 4. Germline V gene sequence: CDR1 SGHDT, CDR2 YYEEEE. The CDR3 covers 14 residues. CDR3 coding DNA: TGTGCCAGCAGCTTAGGACAGGGATACTACGAGCAGTACTTC. Its protein is CASSLGQGYYEQYF.

The rearrangement uses TRBV7-9 and TRBJ2-2; 7 nucleotides line up with TRBD1. This CDR3 is 14 amino acids long. Trimming at V came to 2 bases and at J to 5 bases, leaving 2 bases not matched to a gene. Germline V gives CDR1 SEHNR, CDR2 FQNEAQ (reference sequence). CDR3 nucleotides: TGTGCCAGCAGCTTAAGGGGGCATACCGGGGAGCTGTTTTTT. This codes for CASSLRGHTGELFF.

V is TRBV27 and J is TRBJ2-5; D is possibly TRBD1 (6 bases). The J call may be wrong; the DNA end is better matched by TRBJ2-7. Germline CDR1 reads MNHEY; CDR2 reads SMNVEV (reference sequence). The CDR3 spans 15 residues. The CDR3 region is CASSPGTKGSYEQYF. The CDR3 nucleotides read TGTGCCAGCAGTCCTGGGACAAAGGGCTCCTACGAGCAGTACTTC.

V gene TRBV15 combines with J gene TRBJ2-1, with 7 bases matching TRBD2. V lost 5 bases to trimming and J lost 6 bases; unmatched junction nucleotides: 13. The CDR3 covers 16 residues. CDR1 is LNHNV and CDR2 is YYDKDF in the germline V gene (reference sequence). The CDR3 sequence is CATSRPLREWVNEQFF. In DNA form, the CDR3 reads TGTGCCACCAGCCGGCCCCTGCGGGAGTGGGTCAATGAGCAGTTCTTC.